This T cell receptor beta chain was recorded in a study of blood T cell repertoires in COVID-19. The repertoire was sequenced with immunoSEQ multiplex PCR; TCRdb's copy has only in-frame clones and lacks some. The table includes roughly 200,000 clones, approximately 90% detected once. The CDR3 runs 18 residues. Germline V CDR1 and CDR2: LGHDT, YNNKEL (reference sequence). V was pared by 1 base and J by 5 bases, with 20 bases between. Recruitment covered roughly 22 US areas and drew participants whose ages spanned 18 to 89 years. The chain has TRBV3-1 (or the pseudogene TRBV3-2) and TRBJ2-2; weak D call: TRBD2 (5 bases). This TCR came from a man between 25 and 39 years old who had recovered from COVID-19. The sequenced sample consisted of PBMCs or T cells enriched from blood (not recorded which). Here the CDR3 DNA reads TGTGCCAGCAGCCAAGCCTTAGCGTCCCCATTGTGGACCGGGGAGCTGTTTTTT. This sequence encodes CASSQALASPLWTGELFF.